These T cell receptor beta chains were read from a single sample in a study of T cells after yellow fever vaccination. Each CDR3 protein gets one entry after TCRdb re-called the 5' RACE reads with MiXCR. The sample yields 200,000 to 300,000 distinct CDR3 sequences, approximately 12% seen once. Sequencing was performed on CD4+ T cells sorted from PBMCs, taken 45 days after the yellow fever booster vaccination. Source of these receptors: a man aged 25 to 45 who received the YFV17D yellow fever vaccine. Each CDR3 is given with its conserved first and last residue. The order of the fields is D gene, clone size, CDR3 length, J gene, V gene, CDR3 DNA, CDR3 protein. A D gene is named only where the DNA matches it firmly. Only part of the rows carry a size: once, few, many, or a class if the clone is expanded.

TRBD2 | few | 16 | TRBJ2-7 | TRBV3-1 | TGTGCCAGCAGCCCAAGGGGAAGCGGGAGGTACTACGAGCAGTACTTC | CASSPRGSGRYYEQYF
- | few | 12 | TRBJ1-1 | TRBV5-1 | TGCGCCAGCAGCATAACCACAGGGTCGGCTTTCTTT | CASSITTGSAFF
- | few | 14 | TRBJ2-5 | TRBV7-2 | TGTGCCAGCAGCTCTACCGGGCCCTGGGAGACCCAGTACTTC | CASSSTGPWETQYF
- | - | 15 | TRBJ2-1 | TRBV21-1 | TGTGCCAGCAGCGATCCGGGACAGGGGTACAATGAGCAGTTCTTC | CASSDPGQGYNEQFF
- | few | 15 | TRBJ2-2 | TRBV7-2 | TGTGCCAGCAGCTTAACAGGGATGGACACCGGGGAGCTGTTTTTT | CASSLTGMDTGELFF
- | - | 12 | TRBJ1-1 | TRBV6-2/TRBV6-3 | TGTGCCAGCAGAACAGGGATATCTGAAGCTTTCTTT | CASRTGISEAFF
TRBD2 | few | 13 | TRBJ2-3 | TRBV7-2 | TGTGCCAGCAGCCCGGGGGGGGGAGATACGCAGTATTTT | CASSPGGGDTQYF
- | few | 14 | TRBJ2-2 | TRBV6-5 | TGTGCCAGCAGTTACGGTGGGAAGGTAGTTGAGCTGTTTTTT | CASSYGGKVVELFF
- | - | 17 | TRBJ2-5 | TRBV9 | TGTGCCAGCAGCGTAGCCCCCTCGCGGGCGGGCCAAGAGACCCAGTACTTC | CASSVAPSRAGQETQYF
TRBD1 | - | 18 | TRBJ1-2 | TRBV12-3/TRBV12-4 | TGTGCCATCAGTTCCACCCCCGGGACAGGGGGAGGGAGCTATGGCTACACCTTC | CAISSTPGTGGGSYGYTF
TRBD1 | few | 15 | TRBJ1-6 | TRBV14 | TGTGCCAGCAGCCAAGACAGGACAGGCTCTGGTCCCCTCCACTTT | CASSQDRTGSGPLHF
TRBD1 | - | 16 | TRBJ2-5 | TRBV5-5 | TGTGCCAGCAGCGCCCCCACCGGACAGGGCACAAAGACCCAGTACTTC | CASSAPTGQGTKTQYF
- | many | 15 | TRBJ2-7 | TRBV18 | TGTGCCAGCTCATTAAGTGACTTGACCCTGTCCGAGCAGTACTTC | CASSLSDLTLSEQYF
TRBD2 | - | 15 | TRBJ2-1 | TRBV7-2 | TGTGCCAGCAGCTTAGAACTAGCGGGAGCGAATGAGCAGTTCTTC | CASSLELAGANEQFF
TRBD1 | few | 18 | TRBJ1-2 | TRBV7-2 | TGTGCCAGCAGCTTAGCTGGGACAGGGCGAACCCCTAGATATGGCTACACCTTC | CASSLAGTGRTPRYGYTF
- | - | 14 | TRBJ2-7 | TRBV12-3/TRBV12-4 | TGTGCCAGCAGTTTAGGATACGGACCCTACGAGCAGTACTTC | CASSLGYGPYEQYF
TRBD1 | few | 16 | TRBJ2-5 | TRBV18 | TGTGCCAGCTCACCACTTCTAGGACAGGGGAGCGAGACCCAGTACTTC | CASSPLLGQGSETQYF
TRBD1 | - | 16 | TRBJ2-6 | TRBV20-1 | TGCAGTGCGCGGGACAGGGTGAGCTCTGGGGCCAACGTCCTGACTTTC | CSARDRVSSGANVLTF
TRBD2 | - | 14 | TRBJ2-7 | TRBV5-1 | TGCGCCAGCCGGACTAGCGGGAAGGTGTACGAGCAGTACTTC | CASRTSGKVYEQYF
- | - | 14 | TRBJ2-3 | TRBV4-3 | TGCGCCAGCAGCCAAGAACCCATCACAGATACGCAGTATTTT | CASSQEPITDTQYF
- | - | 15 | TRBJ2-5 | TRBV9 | TGTGCCAGCAGCCCCCGGAAGTCGGCGGGAGAGACCCAGTACTTC | CASSPRKSAGETQYF
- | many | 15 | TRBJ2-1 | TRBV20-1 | TGCAGTGCTAGAGCCACTCCCGGGACGAGCAATGAGCAGTTCTTC | CSARATPGTSNEQFF
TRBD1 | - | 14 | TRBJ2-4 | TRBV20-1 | TGCAGTGTTACAGGGGTTGGGGCCAAAAACATTCAGTACTTC | CSVTGVGAKNIQYF
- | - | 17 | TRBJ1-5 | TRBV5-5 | TGTGCCAGCAGCTCTAACTCCCGGGCCTACGGCGATCAGCCCCAGCATTTT | CASSSNSRAYGDQPQHF
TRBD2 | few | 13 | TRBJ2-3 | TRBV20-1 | TGCAGTGCTGCCGGGACTAGTACAGATACGCAGTATTTT | CSAAGTSTDTQYF
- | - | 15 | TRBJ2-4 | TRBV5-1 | TGCGCCAGCAGCAACTCATTAACAGGGAAAAACATTCAGTACTTC | CASSNSLTGKNIQYF
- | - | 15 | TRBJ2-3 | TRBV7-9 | TGTGCCAGCAGCCCGAGGGGGGAGTGGCGAGATACGCAGTATTTT | CASSPRGEWRDTQYF
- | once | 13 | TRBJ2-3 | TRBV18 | TGTGCCAGCTCACCCCCCGACGGGGGCACGCAGTATTTT | CASSPPDGGTQYF
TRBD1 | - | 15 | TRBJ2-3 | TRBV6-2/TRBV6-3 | TGTGCCAGCAGCTATACTAGGGCAGGGGGAGATACGCAGTATTTT | CASSYTRAGGDTQYF
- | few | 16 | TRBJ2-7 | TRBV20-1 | TGCAGTGCTAGCCTCCCGGGAGGCAGGGGATCCTACGAGCAGTACTTC | CSASLPGGRGSYEQYF